The rows below give T cell receptor beta chains drawn from one sample of a study of cytomegalovirus exposure and HLA in healthy donors. Method: immunoSEQ multiplex PCR; TCRdb's copy keeps in-frame clones and lacks some. This sample has 100,000 to 150,000 clones, with 74% found just once. Sequences were obtained from PBMCs. These receptors were collected from a man aged 40-50 years in good health and CMV-seropositive. CDR3s include the opening cysteine and the closing phenylalanine or tryptophan. The order of the fields is J gene, V gene, D gene, CDR3 length, clone size, CDR3 protein, CDR3 DNA. The D gene is left open where the match is weak. The size of a clone is reported for some rows only, either as once, few or many, or as a class for expanded clones.

TRBJ1-1	TRBV6-5	TRBD1	16	few	CASSWDRNTVNRGAFF	TGTGCCAGCAGTTGGGACAGGAACACTGTGAATCGTGGAGCTTTCTTT
TRBJ1-6	TRBV2	.	15	once	CASSDTSSYNSPLHF	TGTGCCAGCAGTGATACGAGCTCCTATAATTCACCCCTCCACTTT
TRBJ2-2	TRBV4-2	TRBD1	16	.	CASSQERTGKAGELFF	TGTGCCAGCAGCCAGGAACGGACAGGGAAAGCCGGGGAGCTGTTTTTT
TRBJ1-2	TRBV10-2	.	15	.	CASSLLAQGLYGYTF	TGCGCCAGCAGCCTCCTTGCTCAGGGACTCTATGGCTACACCTTC
TRBJ2-2	TRBV7-2	TRBD2	15	.	CASSLLAGANGELFF	TGTGCCAGCAGCTTACTAGCGGGAGCTAACGGGGAGCTGTTTTTT
TRBJ2-7	TRBV5-1	TRBD1	16	.	CASSRKPGQGPYEQYF	TGCGCCAGCAGTCGAAAACCGGGACAGGGTCCCTACGAGCAGTACTTC
TRBJ1-4	TRBV4-2	.	15	.	CASSTGNRANEKLFF	TGTGCCAGCAGCACAGGAAACAGGGCTAATGAAAAACTGTTTTTT
TRBJ2-7	TRBV7-2	TRBD2	14	once	CASSLAKRDYEQYF	TGTGCCAGCAGCTTAGCTAAGCGGGACTACGAGCAGTACTTC
TRBJ1-5	TRBV7-8	TRBD1	17	.	CASSLWGRDREGQPQHF	TGTGCCAGCAGCTTATGGGGACGGGACAGGGAAGGTCAGCCCCAGCATTTT
TRBJ2-5	TRBV9	TRBD1	16	.	CASSVGGQGQWETQYF	TGTGCCAGCAGCGTAGGGGGACAGGGGCAGTGGGAGACCCAGTACTTC
TRBJ2-6	TRBV5-1	TRBD1	18	once	CASRGQGARTTGANVLTF	TGCGCCAGCAGGGGACAGGGGGCGCGAACAACTGGGGCCAACGTCCTGACTTTC
TRBJ2-7	TRBV4-1	TRBD2	16	few	CASSPGLAGSSYEQYF	TGCGCCAGCAGCCCTGGACTAGCGGGGAGCTCCTACGAGCAGTACTTC
TRBJ2-7	TRBV6-6	.	15	.	CASSYPSEGEYEQYF	TGTGCCAGCAGTTATCCCTCTGAGGGGGAATACGAGCAGTACTTC